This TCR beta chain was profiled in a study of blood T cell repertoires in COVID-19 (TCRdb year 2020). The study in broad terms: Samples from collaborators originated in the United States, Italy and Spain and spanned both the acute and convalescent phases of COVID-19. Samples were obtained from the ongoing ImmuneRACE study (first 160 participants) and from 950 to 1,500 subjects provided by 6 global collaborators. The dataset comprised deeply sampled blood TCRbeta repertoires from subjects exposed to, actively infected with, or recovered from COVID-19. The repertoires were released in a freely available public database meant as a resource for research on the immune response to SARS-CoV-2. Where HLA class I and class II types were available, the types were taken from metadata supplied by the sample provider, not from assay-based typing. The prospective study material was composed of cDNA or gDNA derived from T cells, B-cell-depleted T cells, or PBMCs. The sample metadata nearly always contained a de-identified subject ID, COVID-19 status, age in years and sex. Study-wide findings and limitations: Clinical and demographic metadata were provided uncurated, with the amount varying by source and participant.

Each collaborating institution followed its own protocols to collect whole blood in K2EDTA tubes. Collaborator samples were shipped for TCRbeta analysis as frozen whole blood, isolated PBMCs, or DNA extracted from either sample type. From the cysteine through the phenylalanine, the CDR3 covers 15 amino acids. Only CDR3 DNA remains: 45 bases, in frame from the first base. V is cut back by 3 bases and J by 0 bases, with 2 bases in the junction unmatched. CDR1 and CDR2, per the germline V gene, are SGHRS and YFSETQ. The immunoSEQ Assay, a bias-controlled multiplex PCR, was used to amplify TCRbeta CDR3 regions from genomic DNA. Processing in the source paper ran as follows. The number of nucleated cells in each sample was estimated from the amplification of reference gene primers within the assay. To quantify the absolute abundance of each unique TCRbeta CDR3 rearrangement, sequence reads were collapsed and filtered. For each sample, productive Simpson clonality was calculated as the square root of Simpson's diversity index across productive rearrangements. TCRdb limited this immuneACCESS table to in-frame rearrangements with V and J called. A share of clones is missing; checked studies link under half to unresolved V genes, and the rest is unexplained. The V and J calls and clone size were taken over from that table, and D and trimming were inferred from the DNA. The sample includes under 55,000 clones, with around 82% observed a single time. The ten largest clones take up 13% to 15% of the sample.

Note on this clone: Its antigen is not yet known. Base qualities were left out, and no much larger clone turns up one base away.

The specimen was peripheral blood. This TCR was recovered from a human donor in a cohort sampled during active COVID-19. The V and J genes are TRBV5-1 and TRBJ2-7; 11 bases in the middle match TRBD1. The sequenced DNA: TGCGCCAGCAGCTCCGGGACAGGGGGCTCCTACGAGCAGTACTTC. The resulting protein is CASSSGTGGSYEQYF.